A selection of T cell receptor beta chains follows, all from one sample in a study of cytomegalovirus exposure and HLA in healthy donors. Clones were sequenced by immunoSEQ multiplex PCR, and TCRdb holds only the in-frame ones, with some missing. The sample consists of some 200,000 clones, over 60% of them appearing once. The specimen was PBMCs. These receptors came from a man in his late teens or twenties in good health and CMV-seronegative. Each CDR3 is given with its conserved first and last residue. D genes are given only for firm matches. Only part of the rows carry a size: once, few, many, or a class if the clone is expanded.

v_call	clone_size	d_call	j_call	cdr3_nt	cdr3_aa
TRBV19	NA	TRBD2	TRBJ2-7	TGTGCCAGTAGTCCCAGACTAGCGGGAGATGTCTACGAGCAGTACTTC	CASSPRLAGDVYEQYF
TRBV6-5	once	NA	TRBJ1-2	TGTGCCACCCCAGACGAGGAGATAAACTATGGCTACACCTTC	CATPDEEINYGYTF
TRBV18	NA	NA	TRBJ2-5	TGTGCCAGCTCACCGAAGAGGGCGGAGGGGCGAGAGACCCAGTACTTC	CASSPKRAEGRETQYF
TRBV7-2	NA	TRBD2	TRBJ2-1	TGTGCCAGCAGCCTACCCCCAGCGGGAGGCAACAATGAGCAGTTCTTC	CASSLPPAGGNNEQFF
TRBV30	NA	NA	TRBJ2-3	TGTGCCTGGACTCCACAGGGCACAGATACGCAGTATTTT	CAWTPQGTDTQYF
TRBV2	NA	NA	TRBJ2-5	TGTGCCAGCAGCGCGAACCAAGAGACCCAGTACTTC	CASSANQETQYF
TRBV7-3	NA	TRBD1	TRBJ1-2	TGTGCCAGCAGCCCTCGACAGGGGGCCCACTATGGCTACACCTTC	CASSPRQGAHYGYTF
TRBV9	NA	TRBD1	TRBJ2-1	TGTGCCAGCAGCGTAGGCTCGGGGACAGGGTCCTACAATGAGCAGTTCTTC	CASSVGSGTGSYNEQFF
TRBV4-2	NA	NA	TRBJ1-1	TGTGCCAGCAGCCAAGATTGGTCCGGGGTAAACACTGAAGCTTTCTTT	CASSQDWSGVNTEAFF
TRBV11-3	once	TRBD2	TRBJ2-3	TGTGCCAGCAGCTACAGGACTAGCGGGAGTCCGACAGATACGCAGTATTTT	CASSYRTSGSPTDTQYF
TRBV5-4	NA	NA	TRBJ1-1	TGTGCCAGCGGTCCCCTGGCTTCCACTGAAGCTTTCTTT	CASGPLASTEAFF
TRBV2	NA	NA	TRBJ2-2	TGTGCCAGCAGGCGGGTGGTAGGGAGCGGGGAGCTGTTTTTT	CASRRVVGSGELFF
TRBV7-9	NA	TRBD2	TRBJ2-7	TGTGCCAGCAGCCCACGGTATGCGGGGGGCTACGAGCAGTACTTC	CASSPRYAGGYEQYF
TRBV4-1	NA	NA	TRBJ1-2	TGCGCCAGCAGCCTTTCAGAGGGACAAACGTATGGCTACACCTTC	CASSLSEGQTYGYTF
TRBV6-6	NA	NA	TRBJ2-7	TGTGCCAGCAGTTACGCCTCCGGGTTTGCCTACGAGCAGTACTTC	CASSYASGFAYEQYF
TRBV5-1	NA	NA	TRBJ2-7	TGCGCCAGCAGCCCCTTGGTAGACTACGAGCAGTACTTC	CASSPLVDYEQYF
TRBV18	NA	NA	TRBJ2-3	TGTGCCAGCTCACCCCCTAACACAGATACGCAGTATTTT	CASSPPNTDTQYF
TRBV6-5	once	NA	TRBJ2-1	TGTGCCAGCAGTTCGCCAGGGTACAATGAGCAGTTCTTC	CASSSPGYNEQFF
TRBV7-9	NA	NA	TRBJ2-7	TGTGCCAGTGGACGGACACAATTTGAGGAGCAGTACTTC	CASGRTQFEEQYF
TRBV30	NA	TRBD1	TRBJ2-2	TGTGCCTGGAGCGCGACAGGGGGGACCGGGGAGCTGTTTTTT	CAWSATGGTGELFF
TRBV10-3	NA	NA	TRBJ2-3	TGTGCCATCAGTGATAAACAGGGCACAGATACGCAGTATTTT	CAISDKQGTDTQYF
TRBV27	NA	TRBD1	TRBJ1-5	TGTGCCAGCAGTTCAGGACAGGGGGTTGCCATATCGCCCCAGCATTTT	CASSSGQGVAISPQHF
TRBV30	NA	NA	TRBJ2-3	TGTGCCTGGAGTCCCATTAACTTAAATGCAGATACGCAGTATTTT	CAWSPINLNADTQYF
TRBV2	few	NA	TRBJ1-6	TGTGCCAGCAGTTGGACACCAGATTCACCCCTCCACTTT	CASSWTPDSPLHF
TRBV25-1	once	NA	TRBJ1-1	TGTGCCAGCAGCGCCAAACAGGGACGTGCGAACACTGAAGCTTTCTTT	CASSAKQGRANTEAFF
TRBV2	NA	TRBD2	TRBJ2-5	TGTGCCAGCAGACACTACTTGGGCGGGAGTCGCCAAGAGACCCAGTACTTC	CASRHYLGGSRQETQYF
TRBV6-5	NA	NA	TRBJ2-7	TGTGCCAGCAGTTCGGGACTCCCGAGCTACGAGCAGTACTTC	CASSSGLPSYEQYF
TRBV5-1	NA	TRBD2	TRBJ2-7	TGCGCCAGCAGCTCTAGCGGGAGCTCCTACGAGCAGTACTTC	CASSSSGSSYEQYF
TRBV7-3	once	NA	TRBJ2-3	TGTGCCAGCAGCCCCGCGCGTGCAGATACGCAGTATTTT	CASSPARADTQYF
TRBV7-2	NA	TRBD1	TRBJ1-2	TGTGCCAGCAGCTTAGCGGGACAGGGGAGCTATGGCTACACCTTC	CASSLAGQGSYGYTF
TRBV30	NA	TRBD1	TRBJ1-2	TGTGCCTGGAGTGTAGGCAGGGGGTGGGGTGGCTACACCTTC	CAWSVGRGWGGYTF
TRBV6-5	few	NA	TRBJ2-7	TGTGCCAGCAGTTACTTCGACGAGCAGTACTTC	CASSYFDEQYF
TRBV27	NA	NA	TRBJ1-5	TGTGCCAGCAGCCACAGGGTGGGGCAGCCCCAGCATTTT	CASSHRVGQPQHF
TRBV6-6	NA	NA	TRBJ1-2	TGTGCCAGCAGTTACTCGAGGCAGTTTTATGGCTACACCTTC	CASSYSRQFYGYTF
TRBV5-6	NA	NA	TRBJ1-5	TGTGCCAGCAGCTTGAGAAGAGAACGGCAGCCCCAGCATTTT	CASSLRRERQPQHF
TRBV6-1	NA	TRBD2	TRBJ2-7	TGTGCCAGCAGTGAAGCCGGGGGGGCCAGGACTTACGAGCAGTACTTC	CASSEAGGARTYEQYF
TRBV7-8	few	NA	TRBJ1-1	TGTGCCAGCAGCAAGACAGAAATGAACACTGAAGCTTTCTTT	CASSKTEMNTEAFF
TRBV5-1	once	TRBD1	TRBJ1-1	TGCGCCAGCAGCTTGGGGACAGGGGGTCGGGGAGATGAAGCTTTCTTT	CASSLGTGGRGDEAFF
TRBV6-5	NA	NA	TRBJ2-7	TGTGCCAGCAGTTACGACTCCACCTACGAGCAGTACTTC	CASSYDSTYEQYF
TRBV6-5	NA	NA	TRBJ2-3	TGTGCCAGCAGTTACTCCGAGGCCCTGGGCACAGATACGCAGTATTTT	CASSYSEALGTDTQYF
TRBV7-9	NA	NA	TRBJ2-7	TGTGCCAGCAGCTTAGCGGGGGGACCCCACTCCTACGAGCAGTACTTC	CASSLAGGPHSYEQYF
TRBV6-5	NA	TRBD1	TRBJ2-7	TGTGCCAGCAGTACTAACAGGGGAACCTACGAGCAGTACTTC	CASSTNRGTYEQYF
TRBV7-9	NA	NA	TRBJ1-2	TGTGCCAGCAGCTTAGACCCAGGGTTTGGCTACACCTTC	CASSLDPGFGYTF
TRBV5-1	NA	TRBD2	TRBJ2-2	TGCGCCAGCAGTTTTTCTTATGGGACTAGTGCGAACACCGGGGAGCTGTTTTTT	CASSFSYGTSANTGELFF
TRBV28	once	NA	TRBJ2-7	TGTGCCAGCAGTTTACCACAGCTGGGCGAGCAGTACTTC	CASSLPQLGEQYF
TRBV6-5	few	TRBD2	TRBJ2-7	TGTGCCAGCAGTTACGGGGCGGGAGCCCCTATGGAGCAGTACTTC	CASSYGAGAPMEQYF
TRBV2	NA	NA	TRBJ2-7	TGTGCCAGCAGTGAAGCACGGTTCTACGAGCAGTACTTC	CASSEARFYEQYF
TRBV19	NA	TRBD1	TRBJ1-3	TGTGCCAGTAGGGACAGGGGAGGCGTTGGTGGAAACACCATATATTTT	CASRDRGGVGGNTIYF
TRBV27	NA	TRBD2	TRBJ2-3	TGTGCCAGCAAGGCGGGAGTCGTCACAGATACGCAGTATTTT	CASKAGVVTDTQYF
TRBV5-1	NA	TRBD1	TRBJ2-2	TGCGCCAGCAGCTTTGGGCAGGGGGACACCGGGGAGCTGTTTTTT	CASSFGQGDTGELFF
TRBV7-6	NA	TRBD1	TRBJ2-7	TGTGCCAGCAGCGATCACAGGGGACCCTACGAGCAGTACTTC	CASSDHRGPYEQYF
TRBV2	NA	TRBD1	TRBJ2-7	TGTGCCAGCGCGGGACAGGGGTGGTACGAGCAGTACTTC	CASAGQGWYEQYF
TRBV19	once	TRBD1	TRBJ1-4	TGTGCCAGTAGTAGAAACAGGGGAACTAATGAAAAACTGTTTTTT	CASSRNRGTNEKLFF
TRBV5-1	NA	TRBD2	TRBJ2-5	TGCGCCAGCAGCCTGGGACTAGCGGGAGGGGAGACCCAGTACTTC	CASSLGLAGGETQYF
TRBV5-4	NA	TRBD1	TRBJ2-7	TGTGCCAGCAGCGACGACAGGGGGCACCTGTCCTACGAGCAGTACTTC	CASSDDRGHLSYEQYF
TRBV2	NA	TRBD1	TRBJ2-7	TGTGCCAGCAGTGGACAGGGGTTCGACGAGCAGTACTTC	CASSGQGFDEQYF